This T cell receptor (beta chain) was obtained from a study of blood T cell repertoires in COVID-19 (dated by TCRdb to about 2020). Background on the whole study: Samples covering the acute and convalescent phases of COVID-19 were provided by collaborators in the United States, Italy and Spain. The prospective study material was composed of cDNA or gDNA derived from T cells, B-cell-depleted T cells, or PBMCs. Subjects who had been exposed to COVID-19, were actively infected with it, or had recovered from it provided the deeply sampled blood TCRbeta repertoires that made up the dataset. The repertoires were released in a freely available public database meant as a resource for research on the immune response to SARS-CoV-2. The samples were drawn from the first 160 participants of the ongoing ImmuneRACE study and from 950 to 1,500 subjects provided by 6 global collaborators. Sample metadata almost always included a de-identified subject ID, COVID-19 status, age in years and sex. HLA class I and class II types, where available, came from metadata supplied by the sample provider rather than from assay-based typing. On the study overall, not on this receptor specifically: How much clinical and demographic metadata was included differed by source and by participant, and the metadata was provided uncurated.

The V end gives up 2 bases and the J end 8 bases, leaving 6 bases in the junction not matched to a gene. From a lookup of the germline V gene, CDR1 and CDR2 are KGHSH and LQKENI. The CDR3 sequence holds 15 residues, the cysteine and phenylalanine included. The entry retains the CDR3 DNA only, 45 bases that are in frame from base 1. TCRbeta CDR3 regions were amplified from genomic DNA by means of the immunoSEQ Assay, a bias-controlled multiplex PCR. The study's processing was this. Nucleated cell counts per sample were estimated from amplification of reference gene primers within the assay. To quantify the absolute abundance of each unique TCRbeta CDR3 rearrangement, sequence reads were collapsed and filtered. Productive Simpson clonality was computed per sample as the square root of Simpson's diversity index over productive rearrangements. The immuneACCESS repertoire file appears here via TCRdb, limited to in-frame rearrangements. These files lack a portion of the clones; in checked studies, under half of the deficit traces to unresolved V genes, and the cause of the others is not known. From that table come the V and J calls and clone size; the DNA was used to work out D and trimming. The sample table records about 180,000 clones; around 83% of these occur just once. The ten biggest clones cover around 8% of the sample.

One collaborating source in Seattle enrolled patients while the patients were actively infected and followed the patients over time throughout the course of disease. Collaborating institutions collected whole blood in K2EDTA tubes following their own protocols. Collaborator samples were shipped for TCRbeta analysis as frozen whole blood, isolated PBMCs, or DNA extracted from either sample type. As to this clone: The target of this receptor is not known. It has no much larger one-base neighbor in the sample; base qualities were not kept.

This TCR was sampled from a woman in her 70s with COVID-19, enrolled during active disease. The sequence links TRBV18 to TRBJ2-1; TRBD2 lines up with 10 middle nucleotides. Sequenced sample: peripheral blood. The CDR3 in this case is CASSPSSGRADEQFF. At the DNA level, the sequence is TGTGCCAGCTCACCAAGCAGCGGGAGGGCAGATGAGCAGTTCTTC.